A single TCR beta chain is shown here with its context. The antigen is unknown. Germline V gives CDR1 MNHNS, CDR2 SASEGT. The CDR3 is made up of 15 amino acids. Trimming left V 5 bases short and J 5 bases short, with 17 bases between. This entry comes from a study of CD8 T cells in ankylosing spondylitis. Study-level results: In ankylosing spondylitis patients, matched synovial fluid reportedly showed significant enrichment of disease-linked clones. Reactive arthritis synovial fluid and blood were previously reported to contain some motif variants. Disease-linked clones bore a CD8+ phenotype and were relatively rare in peripheral blood. A motif of seven or eight highly homologous TCR beta variants was seen as apparently characteristic of ankylosing spondylitis blood.

Libraries of TCR beta came from quantitative 5'-RACE with molecular barcodes. TCRdb ran MiXCR on the 5' RACE reads and lists one entry per CDR3 protein. The table has a few hundred thousand distinct CDR3 sequences, roughly 18% seen once; the top ten hold just over 1%. The chain links TRBV6-1 to TRBJ2-3; D could derive from TRBD1 or TRBD2 (5 bases each). The material sequenced was blood, either unsorted or a sorted T cell fraction (not recorded which). The source of this sequence is a male donor with ankylosing spondylitis. The CDR3 protein is CASSPRTGGRDTQYF. CDR3 DNA sequence: TGTGCCAGCAGTCCACGAACAGGAGGCAGAGATACGCAGTATTTT.